The 26 T cell receptor beta chains presented below share a single source sample, sequenced in a study of shared clonotypes between healthy human individuals. Clones were read by immunoSEQ multiplex PCR, and TCRdb kept only the in-frame ones, dropping some. This table has about 490,000 clones, 65% to 85% appearing once. Sequencing used PBMCs. These receptors were taken from a woman in her thirties or forties in good health. Some clones in this sample may be carry-over from other donors' samples.

The chain recombines TRBV28 with TRBJ1-3; 7 bases match TRBD1. The V segment lost 3 bases and the J segment 1 base; nucleotides outside the gene matches: 6. The CDR3 length is 16 residues. Germline V gene lookup returns CDR1 MDHEN and CDR2 SYDVKM. The CDR3 nucleotides read TGTGCCAGCAGTTTGGAGGGGGCGCGGTCTGGAAACACCATATATTTT. Amino acid sequence: CASSLEGARSGNTIYF. The entire variable domain, with the rest obtained from reference TRBV28 and TRBJ1-3, is as follows: DVKVTQSSRYLVKRTGEKVFLECVQDMDHENMFWYRQDPGLGLRLIYFSYDVKMKEKGDIPEGYSVSREKKERFSLILESASTNQTSMYLCASSLEGARSGNTIYFGEGSWLTVV.

This clone was recorded only once. A read error may be the cause here, since a much bigger clone is one base away. The same CDR3 is also encoded by other DNA sequences in this sample. V and J are TRBV19 and TRBJ2-7; perhaps TRBD2 as D (5 bases). Germline assignment: CDR1 LNHDA and CDR2 SQIVND (reference sequence). This CDR3 is built from 15 residues. The germline V and J ends were trimmed by 5 bases and 0 bases, with 14 bases remaining between them. The CDR3 DNA reads TGTGCCAGTAGTGATGCTGGACTTGCCTCCTACGAGCAGTACTTC. Its translation: CASSDAGLASYEQYF.

Notes on this clone: Other DNA sequences from this sample encode an identical CDR3 as well. The rearrangement joins TRBV11-2 to TRBJ2-5; 9 bases are shared with TRBD1. V dropped 5 bases and J dropped 3; count of bases not matched to a gene: 1. CDR3 length: 13 amino acids. Per the germline V gene, CDR1 is SGHAT and CDR2 is FQNNGV. The chain's CDR3 is CASSRDREETQYF. CDR3 sequence (DNA): TGTGCCAGCAGCCGGGACAGGGAAGAGACCCAGTACTTC.

In this sample, this clone turned up a few times. V and J are TRBV5-1 and TRBJ2-5, with a tentative D call TRBD1 (6 bases). The CDR3 contains 17 residues. Germline values: CDR1 SGHRS, CDR2 YFSETQ. The V and J ends lost 0 bases and 2 bases respectively, with 17 bases between them. CDR3 in amino acids: CASSLEGVLSHQETQYF. CDR3 in DNA: TGCGCCAGCAGCTTGGAGGGGGTCCTAAGCCATCAAGAGACCCAGTACTTC.

V gene TRBV5-1 combines with J gene TRBJ2-3, with 14 nucleotides matching TRBD2. The trim removed 0 bases at V and 2 bases at J, leaving 8 bases unmatched. Germline V CDR1 and CDR2: SGHRS, YFSETQ. CDR3 length equals 19 residues. The CDR3 nucleotides are TGCGCCAGCAGCTTGGGGAATTCGGGACTAGCGGGAGTCACAGATACGCAGTATTTT. Translation: CASSLGNSGLAGVTDTQYF.

V and J are TRBV7-9 and TRBJ1-2, with a tentative D call TRBD1 (5 bases). This CDR3 has 14 amino acids. Germline values: CDR1 SEHNR, CDR2 FQNEAQ (reference sequence). V lost 1 base to trimming and J lost 6 bases, with 12 bases between them. The CDR3 DNA sequence: TGTGCCAGCAGCTTAGAGGCCAGGGCTCATGGCTACACCTTC. This translates into CASSLEARAHGYTF.

This chain connects TRBV28 to TRBJ1-3; D possibly corresponds to TRBD1 (6 bases). In germline, CDR1 is MDHEN, CDR2 SYDVKM. Trimming removed 5 bases from V and 0 bases from J, with 14 bases in between. CDR3 length equals 16 residues. CDR3 DNA: TGTGCCAGCAGTCCTACAGGGAGCCTCTCTGGAAACACCATATATTTT. The encoded protein is CASSPTGSLSGNTIYF.

The chain recombines TRBV28 with TRBJ1-2, with unresolved D. Germline lookup yields CDR1 MDHEN and CDR2 SYDVKM. V was pared by 7 bases and J by 7 bases, with 16 bases between. There are 13 residues in the CDR3. The CDR3 is CASTPGGHGGYTF. The CDR3 DNA is TGTGCCAGCACTCCCGGCGGGCACGGTGGCTACACCTTC.

The V and J genes are TRBV11-2 and TRBJ2-3; D gene ambiguous. The CDR3 consists of 14 residues. V was trimmed by 7 bases and J by 0 bases, leaving 11 bases between them. Germline values: CDR1 SGHAT, CDR2 FQNNGV. The CDR3 loop reads CASTALTSTDTQYF. Written as DNA, the CDR3 is TGTGCCAGCACCGCCCTCACTAGCACAGATACGCAGTATTTT.

This chain joins TRBV5-6 and TRBJ1-3; D gene unclear. CDR3 length: 13 residues. Germline V CDR1 and CDR2: SGHDT, YYEEEE. With 9 bases removed from V and 2 bases from J, the gap between germline ends came to 12 bases. CDR3 protein: CATEGPAGNTIYF. DNA of the CDR3: TGTGCCACCGAAGGTCCGGCTGGAAACACCATATATTTT.

The V gene is TRBV10-2, the J gene TRBJ1-1, with D unclear. V lost 0 bases and J lost 1, with 12 bases in between. CDR1 and CDR2 (germline): WSHSY, SAAADI. This CDR3 region has 16 residues. The CDR3 DNA is TGCGCCAGCAGTGAGTCTTTTTTAGTAGGGAACACTGAAGCTTTCTTT. The encoded protein is CASSESFLVGNTEAFF.

The gene calls are TRBV4-3 and TRBJ2-3, with TRBD1 matching 7 bases. Trimming cost V 2 bases and J 1 base; bases outside gene matches: 9. CDR3 length equals 17 residues. Germline V gene sequence: CDR1 LGHNA, CDR2 YSLEER. The CDR3 region is CASSQRVRDRGTDTQYF. CDR3 DNA sequence: TGCGCCAGCAGCCAACGAGTCCGGGACAGAGGCACAGATACGCAGTATTTT.

This clone showed up just once. The chain is built from TRBV10-2 and TRBJ2-5; 9 nucleotides agree with TRBD2. The CDR3 contains 15 residues. Germline V gene data show CDR1 as WSHSY and CDR2 as SAAADI. The V gene end was trimmed by 1 base and the J gene end by 4 bases; junction bases not matched to a gene: 4. CDR3 sequence (DNA): TGCGCCAGCAGTGAGTTCTATAGCGGGAGAGAGACCCAGTACTTC. Translated, it gives CASSEFYSGRETQYF.

This clone occurred once. CDR3 coding DNA: TGTGCCAGCAGCCCCGGGGGAAGCGGGACCTACAATGAGCAGTTCTTC. It encodes CASSPGGSGTYNEQFF. The chain has TRBV5-4 and TRBJ2-1, with TRBD2 matching 7 bases. The V gene end was trimmed by 4 bases and the J gene end by 2 bases; junction bases not matched to a gene: 9. The CDR3 sequence is 16 residues long. Germline V CDR1 and CDR2: SGHNT, YYREEE (reference sequence).

V gene TRBV7-2 combines with J gene TRBJ1-1; no firm D call. CDR3 length: 13 amino acids. V was clipped by 1 base and J by 7 bases, with 10 bases between them. CDR1 is SGHTA and CDR2 is FQGNSA in the germline V gene. CDR3 amino acids: CASSLVRQFEAFF. CDR3 nucleotides: TGTGCCAGCAGCTTAGTGCGGCAGTTTGAAGCTTTCTTT. Combining the CDR3 with reference TRBV7-2 and TRBJ1-1 gives the whole variable domain GAGVSQSPSNKVTEKGKDVELRCDPISGHTALYWYRQSLGQGLEFLIYFQGNSAPDKSGLPSDRFSAERTGGSVSTLTIQRTQQEDSAVYLCASSLVRQFEAFFGQGTRLTVV.

The table lists this clone with many counts. The V and J genes are TRBV2 and TRBJ2-5; 11 bases match TRBD2. V trimming: 6 bases; J trimming: 3 bases; junction bases outside the gene matches: 18. The CDR3 is 19 amino acids. Germline CDR1 and CDR2: SNHLY and FYNNEI. The CDR3 reads CASSPGTSGRRKGKETQYF. CDR3 in DNA: TGTGCCAGCAGCCCCGGCACTAGCGGGAGAAGGAAGGGGAAAGAGACCCAGTACTTC.

The V gene is TRBV18, the J gene TRBJ2-5; 10 bases are shared with TRBD1. J gave up 5 bases and V 3 bases, and 0 bases lay outside the gene matches. CDR1 is KGHSH and CDR2 is LQKENI in the germline V gene. This CDR3 has 13 amino acids. The CDR3 sequence is CASSPDRGETQYF. The CDR3 DNA reads TGTGCCAGCTCACCGGACAGGGGGGAGACCCAGTACTTC.

This clone occurred many times. The J gene is TRBJ2-3, the V gene TRBV19; TRBD2 matches at 9 bases. V lost 5 bases to trimming and J lost 7 bases; unmatched junction nucleotides: 16. The CDR3 covers 17 residues. Per germline, CDR1 LNHDA and CDR2 SQIVND (reference sequence). CDR3 nucleotide sequence: TGTGCCAGTAGTCCAAGCCCTTTTGCGGGAGGGCCATATACGCAGTATTTT. It specifies CASSPSPFAGGPYTQYF.

The gene calls are TRBV25-1 and TRBJ2-5, with D perhaps assigned TRBD1 or TRBD2 (6 bases each). V was pared by 6 bases and J by 2 bases, with 19 bases between. This CDR3 spans 16 amino acids. Germline V lookup: CDR1 MGHDK, CDR2 SYGVNS. The DNA for the CDR3 is TGTGCCAGCAGGGGGGCGGGGCTTAAAGTTCAAGAGACCCAGTACTTC. This gives the protein CASRGAGLKVQETQYF.

This clone has just a few counts. The V and J genes are TRBV19 and TRBJ1-5; TRBD1 agrees at 7 bases. The germline V gene has CDR1 LNHDA and CDR2 SQIVND (reference sequence). The CDR3 is 14 amino acids. Unmatched junction bases numbered 4, after V lost 2 bases and J lost 6 bases. The CDR3 DNA reads TGTGCCAGTAGTATACGACAGGGAGCTCAGCCCCAGCATTTT. Translated, it gives CASSIRQGAQPQHF.

This clone was picked up many times. The J gene is TRBJ2-1, the V gene TRBV7-9; TRBD2 aligns across 7 bases. V trimming: 5 bases; J trimming: 15 bases; junction bases outside the gene matches: 19. CDR3 size: 15 residues. Germline CDR1 is SEHNR and CDR2 is FQNEAQ (reference sequence). Here the CDR3 reads CASSPLPNPGEGPFF. CDR3 in DNA: TGTGCCAGCAGCCCACTGCCGAATCCGGGGGAGGGCCCGTTCTTC.

The rearrangement joins TRBV11-1 to TRBJ2-3, with D hard to call. The CDR3 contains 16 residues. V was trimmed by 4 bases and J by 0 bases, leaving 14 bases between them. Per germline, CDR1 SGHAT and CDR2 FQDESV (reference sequence). Written as DNA, the CDR3 is TGTGCCAGCAGCTCACGGACGGGCTCTAGCACAGATACGCAGTATTTT. Amino acid sequence: CASSSRTGSSTDTQYF.

A note on this clone: With only one base between it and a far larger clone, this is likely a read error. The chain joins TRBV1 to TRBJ1-5; the table's D call TRBD1 went unverified against the DNA. TRBV1 corresponds to a pseudogene. This CDR3 has 18 residues. Written as DNA, the CDR3 is TGCACCAGCAGCCTAGTGGGCAGGGGGCTCGGTAGCAATCAGCCCCAGCATTTT. Amino acid sequence: CTSSLVGRGLGSNQPQHF.

The chain has TRBV19 and TRBJ1-1; D uncertain. Trimming stripped 3 bases from V and 6 bases from J, with 8 bases between. The germline V gene encodes CDR1 LNHDA and CDR2 SQIVND (reference sequence). There are 12 residues in the CDR3. The CDR3 region is CASSIGAAEAFF. The CDR3 DNA sequence: TGTGCCAGTAGTATCGGTGCCGCTGAAGCTTTCTTT.

V and J are TRBV10-3 and TRBJ1-2, with 8 bases fitting TRBD1. With V trimmed by 4 bases and J by 7 bases, 11 bases remained unmatched. The germline gives CDR1 ENHRY, CDR2 SYGVKD. This CDR3 is 15 amino acids long. In DNA, the CDR3 is TGTGCCATCAGTGCCACCCAGGACAGGGTCCCTGGCTACACCTTC. Its translation is CAISATQDRVPGYTF.

The chain is built from TRBV29-1 and TRBJ2-7; 9 nucleotides agree with TRBD2. Unmatched junction bases numbered 7, after V lost 6 bases and J lost 4 bases. The germline V gene encodes CDR1 SQVTM and CDR2 ANQGSEA. The CDR3 covers 13 residues. The CDR3: CSVQLAGSYEQYF. The CDR3 coding sequence is TGCAGCGTACAACTAGCGGGTTCGTACGAGCAGTACTTC.